One sample yielded the 6 T cell receptor beta chains listed below, sequenced in a study of spatial heterogeneity in lung cancer. Time point of the sample: sample taken at primary tumor resection. The input material, whole RNA from tumor, nontumor lung or frozen PBMC, was sequenced unsorted. TCRdb itself ran the 5' RACE reads through MiXCR, one entry per CDR3 protein. The sample lists just over 14,000 distinct CDR3 sequences, about a tenth occurring once. The sample in question was PBMCs, obtained at surgery. Receptors originate from a female donor with early-stage non-small cell lung cancer.

This clonotype was recorded at least ten times. The chain has TRBV27 and TRBJ1-5; TRBD1 aligns across 7 bases. CDR3 length: 13 amino acids. The V and J ends lost 6 bases and 7 bases, in that order; junction bases with no gene match: 6. The germline V gene has CDR1 MNHEY and CDR2 SMNVEV (reference sequence). Here the CDR3 DNA reads TGTGCCAGCAGAACAGGGGTTTCACAGCCCCAGCATTTT. Translated, it gives CASRTGVSQPQHF.

The rearrangement links TRBV7-2 to TRBJ2-3; D is undetermined. This CDR3 is built from 15 residues. Germline V gene lookup returns CDR1 SGHTA and CDR2 FQGNSA. The V end was cut by 1 base, the J end by 0 bases, with 8 bases between. CDR3 protein: CASSLDSQSTDTQYF. CDR3 nucleotides: TGTGCCAGCAGCTTAGACAGCCAAAGCACAGATACGCAGTATTTT.

This clonotype has a count of ten or more. The rearrangement joins TRBV5-1 to TRBJ1-2; 8 positions agree with TRBD1. Germline assignment: CDR1 SGHRS and CDR2 YFSETQ. This CDR3 spans 13 amino acids. Trimming at V came to 4 bases and at J to 4 bases, leaving 3 bases not matched to a gene. CDR3 in DNA: TGCGCCAGCAGCGTGGACAGGGTCTATGGCTACACCTTC. Amino acid sequence: CASSVDRVYGYTF.

Ten or more counts support this clonotype. This sequence joins TRBV5-6 and TRBJ2-3; 8 bases map to TRBD2. V lost 0 bases and J lost 1; bases outside the gene matches: 7. This CDR3 has 17 amino acids. Germline assignment: CDR1 SGHDT and CDR2 YYEEEE. The CDR3 DNA reads as TGTGCCAGCAGCTTGGGGGCTCGTAGCGGGGGCACAGATACGCAGTATTTT. Protein: CASSLGARSGGTDTQYF.

This clonotype was counted only a few times. V is TRBV24-1 and J is TRBJ1-2, with D possibly being TRBD1 (6 bases). The CDR3 loop spans 13 amino acids. Germline V gene lookup returns CDR1 KGHDR and CDR2 SFDVKD. Trimming pared 4 bases from V and 8 bases from J, leaving 13 bases between. The CDR3 sequence: CATSDPGQWGYTF. In DNA, the CDR3 is TGTGCCACCAGTGACCCTGGACAGTGGGGCTACACCTTC.

By sample fraction, this clonotype is medium-sized (0.01 to 0.1%). This chain uses TRBV5-1 with TRBJ2-5; 8 nucleotides align to TRBD1. V lost 4 bases and J lost 5; bases outside the gene matches: 16. CDR1 is SGHRS, CDR2 YFSETQ, per germline. CDR3 length: 17 residues. Here the CDR3 DNA reads TGCGCCAGCAGCCACGGACAGGGTGCTGCGAAGGTGGAGACCCAGTACTTC. Translating it yields CASSHGQGAAKVETQYF.